This T cell receptor beta chain appears in the sequencing data of a study of Ad26.COV2.S vaccination and SARS-CoV-2 variants. Study findings and constraints: Relative to placebo recipients, vaccine recipients exhibited elevated spike-specific TCR breadth. Analytic work on TCR breadth and depth might have understated the full extent of total T cell responses.

Comment on this clone: Antigen: not known.

The CDR3 loop spans 15 amino acids. After removal of 4 bases from V and 4 bases from J, the junction contained 10 bases not matched to a gene. In germline, CDR1 is SGHNT, CDR2 YYREEE (reference sequence). Indicated treatment: 15 to 20 received Ad26.COV2.S at low or high dose, single or two shots; about 5 received placebo; per-sample allocation not given. Sampling happened 63 days after the first vaccine or placebo injection. An Ad26 vector carrying the Wuhan-strain SARS-CoV-2 spike served as the vaccine. Profiled with immunoSEQ multiplex PCR; TCRdb holds only in-frame clones, not every one. The sample consists of about 680,000 clones, roughly nine tenths of them appearing once.

This clonotype was obtained from a person aged 18 to 65 who received the Ad26.COV2.S COVID-19 vaccine or a placebo. The chain uses TRBV5-4 and TRBJ1-1, with 7 bases aligning to TRBD1. This specimen consisted of peripheral blood, obtained in a trial of Ad26.COV2.S vaccine versus placebo. The CDR3 DNA reads TGTGCCAGCAGCAGAGGGACAGAGGGGGTCACTGAAGCTTTCTTT. Translating it yields CASSRGTEGVTEAFF.